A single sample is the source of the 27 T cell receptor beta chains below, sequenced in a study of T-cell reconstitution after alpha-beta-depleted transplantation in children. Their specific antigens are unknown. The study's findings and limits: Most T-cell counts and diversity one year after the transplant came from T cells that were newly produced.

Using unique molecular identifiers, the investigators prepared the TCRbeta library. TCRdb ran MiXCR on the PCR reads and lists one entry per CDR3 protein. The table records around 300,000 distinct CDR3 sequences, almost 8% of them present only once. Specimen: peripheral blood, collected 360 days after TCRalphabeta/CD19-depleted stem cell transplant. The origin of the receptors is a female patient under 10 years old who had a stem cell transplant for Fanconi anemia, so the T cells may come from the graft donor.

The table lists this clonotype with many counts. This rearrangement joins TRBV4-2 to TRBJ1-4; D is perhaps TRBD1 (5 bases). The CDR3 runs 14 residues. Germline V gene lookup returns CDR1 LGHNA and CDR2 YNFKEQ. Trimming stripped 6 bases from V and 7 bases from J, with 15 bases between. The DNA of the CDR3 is TGTGCCAGCAGAAGGACATGGGAGGCTGAAAAACTGTTTTTT. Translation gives CASRRTWEAEKLFF.

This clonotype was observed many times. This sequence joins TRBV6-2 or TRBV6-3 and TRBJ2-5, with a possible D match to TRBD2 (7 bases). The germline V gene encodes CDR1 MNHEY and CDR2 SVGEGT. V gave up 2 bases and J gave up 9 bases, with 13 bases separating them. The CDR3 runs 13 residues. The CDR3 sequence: CASSYVQGRAQYF. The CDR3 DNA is TGTGCCAGCAGTTACGTCCAGGGGAGGGCCCAGTACTTC.

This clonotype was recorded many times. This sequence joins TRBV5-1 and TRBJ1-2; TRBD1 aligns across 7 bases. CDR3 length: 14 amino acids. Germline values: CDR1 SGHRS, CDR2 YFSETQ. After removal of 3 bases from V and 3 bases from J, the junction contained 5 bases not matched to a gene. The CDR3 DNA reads TGCGCCAGCAGCTCATCTCAGGGGGACTATGGCTACACCTTC. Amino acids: CASSSSQGDYGYTF.

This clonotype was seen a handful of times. The CDR3 DNA reads as TGTGCCAGCAGTGTGGGCCCCCACGGGGCTTTCTTT. Amino acids: CASSVGPHGAFF. The V call is TRBV6-2 or TRBV6-3, the J call TRBJ1-1; no clear D. The ends were cut back, 5 bases at V and 11 bases at J, with 15 bases in the middle. CDR3 size: 12 residues. Germline V gene lookup returns CDR1 MNHEY and CDR2 SVGEGT.

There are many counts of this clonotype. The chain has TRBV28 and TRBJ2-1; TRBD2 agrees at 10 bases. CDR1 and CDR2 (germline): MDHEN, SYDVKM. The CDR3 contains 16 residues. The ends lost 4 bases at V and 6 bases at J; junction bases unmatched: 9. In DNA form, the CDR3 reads TGTGCCAGCAGTTGGGGCCTAGCGGGAGCACGCAATGAGCAGTTCTTC. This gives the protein CASSWGLAGARNEQFF. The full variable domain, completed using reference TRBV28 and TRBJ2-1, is DVKVTQSSRYLVKRTGEKVFLECVQDMDHENMFWYRQDPGLGLRLIYFSYDVKMKEKGDIPEGYSVSREKKERFSLILESASTNQTSMYLCASSWGLAGARNEQFFGPGTRLTVL.

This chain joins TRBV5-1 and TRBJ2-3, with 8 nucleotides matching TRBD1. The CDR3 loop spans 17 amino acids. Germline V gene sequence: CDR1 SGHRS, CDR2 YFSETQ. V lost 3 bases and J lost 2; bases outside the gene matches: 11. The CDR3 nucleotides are TGCGCCAGCAGCTCGCCGGCCCCGACAGGGGACACAGATACGCAGTATTTT. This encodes CASSSPAPTGDTDTQYF.

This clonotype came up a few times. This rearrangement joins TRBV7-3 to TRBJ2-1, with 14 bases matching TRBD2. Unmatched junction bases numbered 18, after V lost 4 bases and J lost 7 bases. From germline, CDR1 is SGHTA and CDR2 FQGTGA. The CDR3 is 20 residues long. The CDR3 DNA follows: TGTGCCAGCAGCTCAGAACCGACTAGCGGGGGGGGTCTACTTTGGAATGAGCAGTTCTTC. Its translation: CASSSEPTSGGGLLWNEQFF.

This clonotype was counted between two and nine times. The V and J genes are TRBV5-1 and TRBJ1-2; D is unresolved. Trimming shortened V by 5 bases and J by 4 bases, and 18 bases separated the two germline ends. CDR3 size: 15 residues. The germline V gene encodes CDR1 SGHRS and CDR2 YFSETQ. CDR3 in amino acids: CASSLNRSTSYGYTF. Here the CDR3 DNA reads TGCGCCAGCAGTCTAAATCGGTCGACGTCCTATGGCTACACCTTC.

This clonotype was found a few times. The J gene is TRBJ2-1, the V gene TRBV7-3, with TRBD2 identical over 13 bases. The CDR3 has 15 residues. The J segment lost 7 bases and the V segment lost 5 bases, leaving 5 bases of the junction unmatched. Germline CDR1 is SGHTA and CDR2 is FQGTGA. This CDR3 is CASSRTSGRRNEQFF. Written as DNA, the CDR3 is TGTGCCAGCAGCCGGACTAGCGGGAGAAGGAATGAGCAGTTCTTC.

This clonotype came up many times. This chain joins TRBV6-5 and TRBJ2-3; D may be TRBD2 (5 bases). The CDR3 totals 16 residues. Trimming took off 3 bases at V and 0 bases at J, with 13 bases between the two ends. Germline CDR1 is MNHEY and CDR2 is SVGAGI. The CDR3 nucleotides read TGTGCCAGCAGTTATGATCGGGGAAGTAGCACAGATACGCAGTATTTT. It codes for CASSYDRGSSTDTQYF.

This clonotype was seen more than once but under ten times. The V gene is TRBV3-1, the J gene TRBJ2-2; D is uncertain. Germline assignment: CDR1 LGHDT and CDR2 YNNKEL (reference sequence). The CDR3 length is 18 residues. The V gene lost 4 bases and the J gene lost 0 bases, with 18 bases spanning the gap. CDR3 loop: CASSPLFAETSNTGELFF. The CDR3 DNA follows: TGTGCCAGCAGCCCCCTATTCGCGGAGACCTCGAACACCGGGGAGCTGTTTTTT.

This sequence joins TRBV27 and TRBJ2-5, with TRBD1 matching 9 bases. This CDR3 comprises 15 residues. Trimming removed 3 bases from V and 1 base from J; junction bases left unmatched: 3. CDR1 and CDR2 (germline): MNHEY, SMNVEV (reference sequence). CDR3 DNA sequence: TGTGCCAGCAGTTTTTGGACAGGGGTCCAAGAGACCCAGTACTTC. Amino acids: CASSFWTGVQETQYF.

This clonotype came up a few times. The CDR3 DNA reads as TGCAGCGTCGCGACAGGGGGCAACACTGAAGCTTTCTTT. This sequence encodes CSVATGGNTEAFF. This chain links TRBV29-1 with TRBJ1-1, with 10 bases aligning to TRBD1. This CDR3 has 13 amino acids. V gave up 6 bases and J gave up 2 bases; unmatched junction bases: 3. CDR1 is SQVTM, CDR2 ANQGSEA, per germline.

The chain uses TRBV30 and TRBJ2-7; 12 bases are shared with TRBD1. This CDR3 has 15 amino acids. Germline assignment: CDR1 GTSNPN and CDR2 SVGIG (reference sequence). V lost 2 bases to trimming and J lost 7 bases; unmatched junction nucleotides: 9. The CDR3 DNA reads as TGTGCCTGGAGTCGTGGGGGACAGGGGGCCTGGGAGCAGTACTTC. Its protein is CAWSRGGQGAWEQYF.

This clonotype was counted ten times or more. CDR3 region: CASSEEVPTEAFF. In DNA form, the CDR3 reads TGTGCCAGCAGTGAAGAGGTACCGACAGAAGCTTTCTTT. J is TRBJ1-1 and V is TRBV2; the D is unclear. V was shortened by 1 base and J by 8 bases, with 11 bases between the two germline ends. CDR3 length equals 13 residues. Germline loops: CDR1 SNHLY, CDR2 FYNNEI.

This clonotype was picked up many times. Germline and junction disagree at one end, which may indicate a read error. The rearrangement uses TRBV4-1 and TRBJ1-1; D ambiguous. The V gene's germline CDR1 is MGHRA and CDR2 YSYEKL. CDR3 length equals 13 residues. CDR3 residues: CASSPRLDGGGRF. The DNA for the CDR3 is TGCGCCAGCAGCCCTCGCCTGGACGGCGGAGGAAGATTT.

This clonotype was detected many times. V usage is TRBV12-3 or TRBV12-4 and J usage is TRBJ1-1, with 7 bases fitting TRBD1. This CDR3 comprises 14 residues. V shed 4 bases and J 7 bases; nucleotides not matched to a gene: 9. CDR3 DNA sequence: TGTGCCAGCAGTTCTCTAGGGCAGGGGGGTGAAGCTTTCTTT. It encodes CASSSLGQGGEAFF.

CDR3 sequence (DNA): TGCGCCAGCAGCCAAGATTCACCCTCCTACGAGCAGTACTTC. Translation gives CASSQDSPSYEQYF. This sequence joins TRBV4-1 and TRBJ2-7; D gene uncertain. CDR1 is MGHRA, CDR2 YSYEKL, per germline. The CDR3 is 14 residues long. Trimming shortened V by 0 bases and J by 0 bases, and 6 bases separated the two germline ends.

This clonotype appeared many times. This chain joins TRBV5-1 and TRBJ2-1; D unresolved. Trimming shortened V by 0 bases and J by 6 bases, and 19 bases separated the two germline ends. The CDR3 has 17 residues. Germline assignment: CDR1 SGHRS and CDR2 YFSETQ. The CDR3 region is CASSLVKAPYKGNEQFF. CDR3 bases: TGCGCCAGCAGCTTGGTTAAGGCACCTTACAAAGGCAATGAGCAGTTCTTC.

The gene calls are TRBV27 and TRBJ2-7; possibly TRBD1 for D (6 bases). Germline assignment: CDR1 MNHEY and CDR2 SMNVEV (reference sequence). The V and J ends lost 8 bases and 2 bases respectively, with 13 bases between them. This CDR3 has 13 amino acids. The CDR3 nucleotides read TGTGCCAGCGGGCATCGACAGGCCTACGAGCAGTACTTC. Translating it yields CASGHRQAYEQYF.

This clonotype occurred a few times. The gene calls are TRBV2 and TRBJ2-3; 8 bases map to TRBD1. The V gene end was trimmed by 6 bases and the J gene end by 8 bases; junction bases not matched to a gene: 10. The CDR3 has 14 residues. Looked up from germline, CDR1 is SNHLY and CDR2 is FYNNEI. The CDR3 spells CASRPGQVAATQYF. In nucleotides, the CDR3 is TGTGCCAGCAGGCCGGGACAGGTGGCGGCTACGCAGTATTTT.

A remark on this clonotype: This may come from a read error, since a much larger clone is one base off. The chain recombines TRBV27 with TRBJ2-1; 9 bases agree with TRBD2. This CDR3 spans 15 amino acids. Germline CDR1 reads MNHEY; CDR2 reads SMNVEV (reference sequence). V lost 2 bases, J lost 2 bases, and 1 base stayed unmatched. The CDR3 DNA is TGTGCCAGCAGTTTACTAGCGGGGACCTACAATGAGCAGTTCTTC. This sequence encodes CASSLLAGTYNEQFF.

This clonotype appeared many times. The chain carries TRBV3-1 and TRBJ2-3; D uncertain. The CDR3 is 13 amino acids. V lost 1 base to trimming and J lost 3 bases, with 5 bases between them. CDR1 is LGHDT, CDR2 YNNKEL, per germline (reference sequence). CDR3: CASSQGRTDTQYF. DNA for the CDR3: TGTGCCAGCAGCCAAGGAAGGACAGATACGCAGTATTTT.

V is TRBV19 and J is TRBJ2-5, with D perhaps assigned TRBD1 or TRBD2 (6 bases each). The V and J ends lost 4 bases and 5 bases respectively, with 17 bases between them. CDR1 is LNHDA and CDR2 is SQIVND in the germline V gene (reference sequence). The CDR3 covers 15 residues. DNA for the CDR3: TGTGCCAGTAGTAACAGGGAGGAGTACGTGGAGACCCAGTACTTC. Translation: CASSNREEYVETQYF.

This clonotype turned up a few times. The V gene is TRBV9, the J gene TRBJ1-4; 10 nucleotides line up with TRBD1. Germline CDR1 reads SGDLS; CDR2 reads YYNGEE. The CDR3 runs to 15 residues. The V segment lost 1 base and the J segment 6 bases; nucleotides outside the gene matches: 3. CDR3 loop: CASSVRTGGDEKLFF. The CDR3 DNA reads TGTGCCAGCAGCGTAAGGACAGGGGGAGATGAAAAACTGTTTTTT.

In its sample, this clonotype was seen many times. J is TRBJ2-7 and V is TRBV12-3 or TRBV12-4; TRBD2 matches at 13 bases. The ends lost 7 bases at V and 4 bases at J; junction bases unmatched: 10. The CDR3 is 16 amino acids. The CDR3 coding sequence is TGTGCCAGCACCACCCTCGGACTAGCGGGAGTGTACGAGCAGTACTTC. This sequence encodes CASTTLGLAGVYEQYF.

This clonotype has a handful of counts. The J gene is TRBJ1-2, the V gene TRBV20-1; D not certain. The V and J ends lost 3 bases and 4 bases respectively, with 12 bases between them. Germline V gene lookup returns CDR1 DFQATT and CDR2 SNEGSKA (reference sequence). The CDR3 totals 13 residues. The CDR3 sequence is CSASDLGGYGYTF. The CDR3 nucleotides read TGCAGTGCTAGCGATCTGGGTGGCTATGGCTACACCTTC.